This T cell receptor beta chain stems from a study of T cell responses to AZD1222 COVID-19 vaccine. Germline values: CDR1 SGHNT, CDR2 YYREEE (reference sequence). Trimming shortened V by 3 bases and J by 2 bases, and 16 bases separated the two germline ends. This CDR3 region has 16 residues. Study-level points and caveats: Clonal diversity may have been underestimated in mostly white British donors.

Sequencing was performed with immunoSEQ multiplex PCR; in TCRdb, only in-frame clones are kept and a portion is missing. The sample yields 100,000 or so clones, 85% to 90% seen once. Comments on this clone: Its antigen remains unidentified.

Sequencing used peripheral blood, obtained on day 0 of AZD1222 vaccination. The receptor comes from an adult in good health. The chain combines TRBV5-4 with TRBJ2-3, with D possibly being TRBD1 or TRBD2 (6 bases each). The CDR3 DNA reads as TGTGCCAGCAGCTCAGAGGGGGGAACGTACACAGATACGCAGTATTTT. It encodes CASSSEGGTYTDTQYF.